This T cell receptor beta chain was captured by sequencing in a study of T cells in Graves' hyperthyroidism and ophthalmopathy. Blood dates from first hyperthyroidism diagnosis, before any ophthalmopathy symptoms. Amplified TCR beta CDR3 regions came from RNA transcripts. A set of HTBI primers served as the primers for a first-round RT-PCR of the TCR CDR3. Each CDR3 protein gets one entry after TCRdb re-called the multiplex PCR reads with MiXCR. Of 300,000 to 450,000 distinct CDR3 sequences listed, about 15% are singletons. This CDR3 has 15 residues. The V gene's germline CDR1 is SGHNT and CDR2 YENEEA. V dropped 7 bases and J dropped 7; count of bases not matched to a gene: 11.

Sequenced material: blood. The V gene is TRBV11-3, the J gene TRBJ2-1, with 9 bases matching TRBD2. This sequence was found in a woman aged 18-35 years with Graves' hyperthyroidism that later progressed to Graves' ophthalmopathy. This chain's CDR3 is CASNLTSGRTNEQFF. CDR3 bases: TGTGCCAGCAACCTAACCAGCGGGAGGACGAATGAGCAGTTCTTC.